The TCR beta chain under discussion was sequenced for a study of cytomegalovirus exposure and HLA in healthy donors. Study results and caveats: In a later analysis, CMV-associated beta chains were mostly HLA-associated, it appeared.

The PCR contained 60 Vbeta and 13 Jbeta primers. Data came from immunoSEQ multiplex PCR; TCRdb stores just in-frame clones and leaves some out. The repertoire consists of some 140,000 clones, with roughly 85% occurring once and the leading ten covering 6.5% to 8%. Germline loops: CDR1 MDHEN, CDR2 SYDVKM. Trimming took 7 bases from V and 3 from J; bases not matched to a gene: 13. This CDR3 is built from 16 residues. In regard to this clone: Its antigen is not identified.

This sequence was found in a man aged 35 to 55 in good health and CMV-seropositive. Sequencing was performed on PBMCs. The chain couples TRBV28 to TRBJ2-3; 7 bases match TRBD2. The CDR3 here is CASKNPGTTSTDTQYF. The CDR3 DNA sequence: TGTGCCAGCAAAAACCCCGGGACTACTTCAACAGATACGCAGTATTTT.